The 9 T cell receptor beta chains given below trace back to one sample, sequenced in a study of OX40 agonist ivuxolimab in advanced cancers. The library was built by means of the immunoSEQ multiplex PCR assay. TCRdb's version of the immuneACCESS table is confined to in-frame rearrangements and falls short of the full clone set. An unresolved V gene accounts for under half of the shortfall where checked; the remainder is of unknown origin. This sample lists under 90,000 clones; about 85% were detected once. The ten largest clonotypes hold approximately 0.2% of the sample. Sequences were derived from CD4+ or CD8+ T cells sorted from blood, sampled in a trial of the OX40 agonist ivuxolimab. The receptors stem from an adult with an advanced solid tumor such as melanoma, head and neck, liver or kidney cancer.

CDR3 amino acids: CASSLRPDQPQHF. For the CDR3, the DNA is TGTGCCAGTAGTTTAAGGCCAGATCAGCCCCAGCATTTT. The chain uses TRBV19 and TRBJ1-5; no clear D. V was shortened by 5 bases and J by 5 bases, with 10 bases between the two germline ends. The CDR3 runs 13 residues. Germline CDR1 and CDR2: LNHDA and SQIVND (reference sequence).

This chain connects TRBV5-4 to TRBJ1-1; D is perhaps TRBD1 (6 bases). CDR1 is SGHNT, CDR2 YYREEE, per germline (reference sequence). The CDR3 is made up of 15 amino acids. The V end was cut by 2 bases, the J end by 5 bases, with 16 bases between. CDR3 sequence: CASSFGKQGFTEAFF. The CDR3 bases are TGTGCCAGCAGCTTCGGAAAACAGGGATTTACTGAAGCTTTCTTT.

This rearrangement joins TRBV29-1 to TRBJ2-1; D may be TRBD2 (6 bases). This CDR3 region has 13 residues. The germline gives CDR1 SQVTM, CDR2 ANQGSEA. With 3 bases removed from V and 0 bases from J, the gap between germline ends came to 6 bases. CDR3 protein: CSVERGSYNEQFF. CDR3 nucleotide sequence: TGCAGCGTTGAGCGGGGCTCCTACAATGAGCAGTTCTTC.

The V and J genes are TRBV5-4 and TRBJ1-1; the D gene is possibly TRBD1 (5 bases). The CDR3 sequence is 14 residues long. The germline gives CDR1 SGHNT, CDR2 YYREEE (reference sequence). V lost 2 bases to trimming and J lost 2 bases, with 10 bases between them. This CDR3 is CASSLRQFNTEAFF. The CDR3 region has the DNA TGTGCCAGCAGCTTACGACAGTTCAACACTGAAGCTTTCTTT.

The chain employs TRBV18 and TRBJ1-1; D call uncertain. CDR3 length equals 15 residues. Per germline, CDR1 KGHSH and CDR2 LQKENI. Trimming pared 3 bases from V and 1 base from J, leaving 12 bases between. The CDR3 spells CASSPGRAENTEAFF. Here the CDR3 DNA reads TGTGCCAGCTCACCGGGTAGGGCGGAGAACACTGAAGCTTTCTTT. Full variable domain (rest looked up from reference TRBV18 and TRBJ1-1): NAGVMQNPRHLVRRRGQEARLRCSPMKGHSHVYWYRQLPEEGLKFMVYLQKENIIDESGMPKERFSAEFPKEGPSILRIQQVVRGDSAAYFCASSPGRAENTEAFFGQGTRLTVV.

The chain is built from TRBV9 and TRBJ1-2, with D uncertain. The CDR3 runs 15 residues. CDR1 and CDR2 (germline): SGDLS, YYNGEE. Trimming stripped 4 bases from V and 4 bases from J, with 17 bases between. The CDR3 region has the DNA TGTGCCAGCAGCCCCCAGACCGGTATCGCCTATGGCTACACCTTC. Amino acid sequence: CASSPQTGIAYGYTF.

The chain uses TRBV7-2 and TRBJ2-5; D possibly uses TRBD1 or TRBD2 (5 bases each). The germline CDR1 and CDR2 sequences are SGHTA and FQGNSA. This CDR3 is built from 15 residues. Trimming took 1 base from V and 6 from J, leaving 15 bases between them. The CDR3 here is CASSLVQGVVKTQYF. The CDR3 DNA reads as TGTGCCAGCAGCTTAGTGCAGGGAGTCGTAAAGACCCAGTACTTC.

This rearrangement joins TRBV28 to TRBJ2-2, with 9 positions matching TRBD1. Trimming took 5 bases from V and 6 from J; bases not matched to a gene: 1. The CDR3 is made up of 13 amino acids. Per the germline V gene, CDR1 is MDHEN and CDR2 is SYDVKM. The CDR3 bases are TGTGCCAGCAGTACAGGGGGCCCCGGGGAGCTGTTTTTT. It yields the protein CASSTGGPGELFF.

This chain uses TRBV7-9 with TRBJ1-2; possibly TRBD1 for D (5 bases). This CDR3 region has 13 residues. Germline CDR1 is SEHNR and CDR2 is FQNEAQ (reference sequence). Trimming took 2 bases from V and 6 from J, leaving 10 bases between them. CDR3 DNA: TGTGCCAGCAGCTTAACCAGGGACGATGGCTACACCTTC. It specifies CASSLTRDDGYTF.